This T cell receptor (beta chain) was recorded in a study of immune characterization of retroperitoneal liposarcoma. MiXCR was run by TCRdb on the PCR reads, yielding one entry per CDR3 protein. Of more than 9,500 distinct CDR3 sequences listed, around 26% are singletons. This clonotype was seen only a few times. CDR1 is MNHEY and CDR2 is SVGEGT in the germline V gene. There are 14 residues in the CDR3. Unmatched junction bases numbered 8, after V lost 6 bases and J lost 7 bases. The sequenced sample was tumor tissue. The TCR was taken from a female donor with retroperitoneal liposarcoma. V is TRBV6-2 or TRBV6-3 and J is TRBJ2-4, with 8 bases that match TRBD1. The CDR3 protein is CASRTGTGSNIQYF. The CDR3 coding sequence is TGTGCCAGCAGAACCGGGACAGGATCTAACATTCAGTACTTC.